These 20 T cell receptor beta chains came from one sample sequenced in a study of T cells in Graves' hyperthyroidism and ophthalmopathy. Amplification targeted TCR beta CDR3 regions from RNA transcripts. When the TCR CDR3 underwent first-round RT-PCR, the HTBI primer set was used. TCRdb reanalysed the multiplex PCR reads using MiXCR and keeps one entry per CDR3 protein. The sample holds roughly 740,000 distinct CDR3 sequences, less than 20% seen once. The sequenced sample consisted of blood. These receptors originate from a man younger than 35 with Graves' hyperthyroidism.

This clonotype was detected ten times or more. V and J are TRBV12-3 or TRBV12-4 and TRBJ1-1; TRBD1 is a possible D gene (5 bases). This CDR3 is 13 amino acids long. With 6 bases removed from V and 1 base from J, the gap between germline ends came to 9 bases. CDR3 in DNA: TGTGCCAGCAGGAAGAGGGGGAACACTGAAGCTTTCTTT. Residues: CASRKRGNTEAFF.

The chain uses TRBV20-1 and TRBJ2-7; 14 nucleotides line up with TRBD2. Trimming cost V 1 base and J 2 bases; bases outside gene matches: 4. Germline CDR1 is DFQATT and CDR2 is SNEGSKA (reference sequence). There are 16 residues in the CDR3. CDR3 nucleotides: TGCAGTGCTAGAGTACAGGGACTAGCGGGAGCCTACGAGCAGTACTTC. As protein: CSARVQGLAGAYEQYF.

This clonotype was seen repeatedly, ten times or more. V gene TRBV30 combines with J gene TRBJ1-2; TRBD1 is a possible D gene (6 bases). CDR3 size: 14 residues. V was shortened by 5 bases and J by 6 bases, with 19 bases between the two germline ends. Per germline, CDR1 GTSNPN and CDR2 SVGIG (reference sequence). The CDR3 loop reads CAWDPVGTFNGYTF. CDR3 bases: TGTGCCTGGGATCCCGTCGGGACATTCAATGGCTACACCTTC.

At least ten counts were recorded for this clonotype. The chain carries TRBV7-3 and TRBJ2-5, with 7 bases that match TRBD2. This CDR3 comprises 13 residues. J was trimmed by 5 bases and V by 5 bases; bases with no gene match: 5. Looked up from germline, CDR1 is SGHTA and CDR2 is FQGTGA. The CDR3 reads CASSPNGRETQYF. Written as DNA, the CDR3 is TGTGCCAGCAGCCCCAACGGGAGGGAGACCCAGTACTTC. Full variable domain (remainder filled in from reference TRBV7-3 and TRBJ2-5): GAGVSQTPSNKVTEKGKYVELRCDPISGHTALYWYRQSLGQGPEFLIYFQGTGAADDSGLPNDRFFAVRPEGSVSTLKIQRTERGDSAVYLCASSPNGRETQYFGPGTRLLVL.

This clonotype occurred many times. The genes are TRBV28 and TRBJ1-4, with TRBD1 as a possible D gene (5 bases). Trimming removed 7 bases from V and 8 bases from J, with 11 bases in between. This CDR3 is 12 amino acids long. Germline CDR1 and CDR2: MDHEN and SYDVKM. The DNA for the CDR3 is TGTGCCAGCAATCGAGAGGGGGAAAAACTGTTTTTT. Translated: CASNREGEKLFF.

This clonotype was counted only a few times. This rearrangement joins TRBV28 to TRBJ2-2, with D possibly TRBD2 on 6 matching bases. The CDR3 has 14 amino acids. The V end lost 9 bases, the J end lost 1 base, and 12 bases lay between the germline ends. The V gene's germline CDR1 is MDHEN and CDR2 SYDVKM. This chain's CDR3 is CASPPGVNTGELFF. The CDR3 region has the DNA TGTGCCAGTCCCCCGGGAGTGAACACCGGGGAGCTGTTTTTT.

With respect to this clonotype: One junction end disagrees with the germline gene, perhaps due to a read error. V is TRBV5-8 and J is TRBJ2-7; TRBD2 matches 16 bases. The V gene's germline CDR1 is SGHTS and CDR2 YDEGEE. CDR3 length: 15 residues. The CDR3 nucleotides read TGCGCCAGCAGCACGGGACTAGCGGGAGGGCTCGAGCAGTACTTC. Its protein product is CASSTGLAGGLEQYF.

This clonotype appeared a few times. The chain joins TRBV11-2 to TRBJ1-6; D is unresolved. The germline V gene encodes CDR1 SGHAT and CDR2 FQNNGV. Trimming removed 0 bases from V and 3 bases from J, with 15 bases in between. The CDR3 loop spans 18 amino acids. CDR3 nucleotide sequence: TGTGCCAGCAGCTTAGAGAGGCGTGGGTTCTTCTATAATTCACCCCTCCACTTT. Encoded protein: CASSLERRGFFYNSPLHF.

This clonotype was detected only a few times. V and J are TRBV9 and TRBJ2-1, with 7 bases aligning to TRBD1. CDR1 and CDR2 from the germline V gene are SGDLS and YYNGEE. The CDR3 is 15 residues long. The junction had 4 bases not matched to a gene; V was cut back by 3 bases and J by 1 base. The CDR3: CASSAEGASYNEQFF. In DNA form, the CDR3 reads TGTGCCAGCAGCGCAGAGGGGGCGTCCTACAATGAGCAGTTCTTC.

V gene TRBV27 combines with J gene TRBJ2-1; TRBD1 is a possible D gene (5 bases). Germline CDR1 is MNHEY and CDR2 is SMNVEV (reference sequence). Trimming removed 1 base from V and 7 bases from J, with 14 bases in between. This CDR3 region has 15 residues. The CDR3 reads CASSLYGMTDNEQFF. The CDR3 DNA is TGTGCCAGCAGTTTATATGGTATGACAGATAATGAGCAGTTCTTC.

This clonotype was seen at least ten times. The V call is TRBV7-9, the J call TRBJ2-7; no clear D. The germline V gene encodes CDR1 SEHNR and CDR2 FQNEAQ (reference sequence). The CDR3 sequence is 13 residues long. V was cut by 2 bases and J by 3 bases, with 8 bases left in between. The chain's CDR3 is CASSLSGGYEQYF. In nucleotides, the CDR3 is TGTGCCAGCAGCTTATCCGGCGGCTACGAGCAGTACTTC. Using reference TRBV7-9 and TRBJ2-7 for the parts outside the CDR3, the full variable domain is DTGVSQNPRHKITKRGQNVTFRCDPISEHNRLYWYRQTLGQGPEFLTYFQNEAQLEKSRLLSDRFSAERPKGSFSTLEIQRTEQGDSAMYLCASSLSGGYEQYFGPGTRLTVT.

A few counts support this clonotype. This chain connects TRBV5-4 to TRBJ1-2; 8 nucleotides agree with TRBD1. V shed 4 bases, J shed 0 bases, and the junction held 8 bases outside the gene matches. Germline-derived CDR1 and CDR2 are SGHNT and YYREEE (reference sequence). The CDR3 is made up of 16 amino acids. The CDR3 DNA reads TGTGCCAGCAGCCTGGGACAGGACCGCTCTAACTATGGCTACACCTTC. As protein: CASSLGQDRSNYGYTF.

This sequence joins TRBV9 and TRBJ1-2; possibly TRBD1 for D (6 bases). The V and J ends lost 3 bases and 0 bases respectively, with 12 bases between them. Germline V gene lookup returns CDR1 SGDLS and CDR2 YYNGEE. The CDR3 consists of 15 residues. The CDR3 sequence: CASSGGQRTNYGYTF. CDR3 DNA: TGTGCCAGCAGCGGTGGACAGAGAACTAACTATGGCTACACCTTC. The variable domain in full, with the rest retrieved from reference TRBV9 and TRBJ1-2, is DSGVTQTPKHLITATGQRVTLRCSPRSGDLSVYWYQQSLDQGLQFLIQYYNGEERAKGNILERFSAQQFPDLHSELNLSSLELGDSALYFCASSGGQRTNYGYTFGSGTRLTVV.

J is TRBJ1-5 and V is TRBV4-1, with D hard to call. CDR1 is MGHRA, CDR2 YSYEKL, per germline. The V end was cut by 0 bases, the J end by 6 bases, with 6 bases between. This CDR3 is 13 amino acids long. Here the CDR3 reads CASSQDISQPQHF. CDR3 DNA sequence: TGCGCCAGCAGCCAAGACATTTCTCAGCCCCAGCATTTT.

This chain links TRBV6-6 with TRBJ2-3; D gene unclear. Germline CDR1 MNHNY, CDR2 SVGAGI (reference sequence). The CDR3 extends over 14 amino acids. With 0 bases removed from V and 2 bases from J, the gap between germline ends came to 6 bases. CDR3 residues: CASSYSIHTDTQYF. The CDR3 DNA reads as TGTGCCAGCAGTTACTCGATACACACAGATACGCAGTATTTT.

The chain carries TRBV7-2 and TRBJ2-1; 7 positions match TRBD2. Germline CDR1 SGHTA, CDR2 FQGNSA. V gave up 1 base and J gave up 7 bases; unmatched junction bases: 7. The CDR3 is 15 residues long. The CDR3 nucleotides read TGTGCCAGCAGCTTAGGATTCGGGACTAAGAATGAGCAGTTCTTC. It translates to CASSLGFGTKNEQFF.

There are many counts of this clonotype. The chain links TRBV10-3 to TRBJ1-1; D is unclear. Germline V gene lookup returns CDR1 ENHRY and CDR2 SYGVKD. The V end was cut by 3 bases, the J end by 0 bases, with 5 bases between. The CDR3 length is 13 residues. The CDR3 region has the DNA TGTGCCATCAGTGATATGATGAACACTGAAGCTTTCTTT. It encodes CAISDMMNTEAFF.

V gene TRBV7-2 combines with J gene TRBJ1-4, with D uncertain. The V and J ends lost 2 bases and 4 bases respectively, with 14 bases between them. Germline V CDR1 and CDR2: SGHTA, FQGNSA. The CDR3 totals 16 residues. The CDR3 DNA is TGTGCCAGCAGCTTAAGCCCCGCAGGATATAATGAAAAACTGTTTTTT. This sequence encodes CASSLSPAGYNEKLFF.

This chain joins TRBV24-1 and TRBJ2-3, with 9 bases matching TRBD1. The V gene end was trimmed by 0 bases and the J gene end by 4 bases; junction bases not matched to a gene: 4. This CDR3 is built from 16 residues. Germline lookup yields CDR1 KGHDR and CDR2 SFDVKD. CDR3 in amino acids: CATSDLLTGGPDTQYF. CDR3 nucleotide sequence: TGTGCCACCAGTGATTTGCTTACAGGGGGCCCAGATACGCAGTATTTT.

This clonotype was seen ten or more times. The chain recombines TRBV2 with TRBJ1-2; perhaps TRBD1 as D (5 bases). The CDR3 is 14 residues long. Germline assignment: CDR1 SNHLY and CDR2 FYNNEI. The V and J ends lost 6 bases and 3 bases respectively, with 14 bases between them. CDR3 in amino acids: CASSLNKGHYGYTF. DNA for the CDR3: TGTGCCAGCAGCCTAAATAAGGGGCACTATGGCTACACCTTC.